The 17 T cell receptor beta chains below all came from one sample that was sequenced in a study of T cell repertoires in cytomegalovirus infection. One entry per CDR3 protein results from TCRdb running MiXCR on the reads. This table holds under 130,000 distinct CDR3 sequences, about 40% found once. These TCRs are of unknown antigen specificity. The sample consisted of CD8+ T cells from cultured PBMCs, taken from culture after CMV antigen stimulation. The receptors originated from a human donor in good health (CMV status not recorded). Some clones in this sample may be carry-over from other donors' samples.

This clonotype was seen more than once but under ten times. The V call is TRBV7-8, the J call TRBJ1-3; perhaps TRBD1 as D (6 bases). This CDR3 spans 15 amino acids. Per germline, CDR1 SGHVS and CDR2 FQNEAQ. Trimming pared 5 bases from V and 1 base from J, leaving 12 bases between. Here the CDR3 reads CASSQGGTSGNTIYF. The CDR3 coding sequence is TGTGCCAGCAGCCAAGGGGGGACTTCTGGAAACACCATATATTTT. Full variable domain (remainder filled in from reference TRBV7-8 and TRBJ1-3): GAGVSQSPRYKVAKRGQDVALRCDPISGHVSLFWYQQALGQGPEFLTYFQNEAQLDKSGLPSDRFFAERPEGSVSTLKIQRTQQEDSAVYLCASSQGGTSGNTIYFGEGSWLTVV.

This chain links TRBV7-8 with TRBJ2-5, with D unresolved. Trimming pared 5 bases from V and 5 bases from J, leaving 12 bases between. Germline V lookup: CDR1 SGHVS, CDR2 FQNEAQ. This CDR3 is 13 amino acids long. The CDR3 sequence: CASSRPTSETQYF. The CDR3 bases are TGTGCCAGCAGCCGCCCCACCTCGGAGACCCAGTACTTC.

CDR3: CASSHLLAGGNDEQFF. The CDR3 nucleotides read TGTGCCAGCAGCCACCTTCTAGCGGGGGGGAACGATGAGCAGTTCTTC. The chain joins TRBV28 to TRBJ2-1; TRBD2 agrees at 12 bases. V was clipped by 6 bases and J by 8 bases; unmatched bases: 11. CDR3 length: 16 residues. CDR1 MDHEN and CDR2 SYDVKM come from the germline V gene.

This chain joins TRBV12-3 or TRBV12-4 and TRBJ1-5; D is perhaps TRBD1 (5 bases). The ends were cut back, 1 base at V and 7 bases at J, with 11 bases in the middle. This CDR3 region has 14 residues. DNA of the CDR3: TGTGCCAGCAGTTTAGTGCGTGGGGACCAGCCCCAGCATTTT. Residues: CASSLVRGDQPQHF.

The chain is built from TRBV6-5 and TRBJ2-5, with 10 nucleotides matching TRBD2. The germline CDR1 and CDR2 sequences are MNHEY and SVGAGI. There are 15 residues in the CDR3. Trimming at V came to 4 bases and at J to 0 bases, leaving 2 bases not matched to a gene. CDR3 sequence reads: CASSFLAGDQETQYF. The DNA of the CDR3 is TGTGCCAGCAGTTTCCTAGCGGGGGACCAAGAGACCCAGTACTTC.

This chain connects TRBV6-8 to TRBJ1-2; TRBD1 is a possible D gene (6 bases). Trimming took off 6 bases at V and 8 bases at J, with 16 bases between the two ends. This CDR3 is 13 amino acids long. Germline V lookup: CDR1 MNHGY, CDR2 SAAAGT. CDR3 sequence (DNA): TGTGCCAGCAGCTGGGGGGGCGGGTCGGGCTACACCTTC. Translated: CASSWGGGSGYTF.

This chain joins TRBV7-6 and TRBJ2-7; D is ambiguous. Germline loops: CDR1 SGHVS, CDR2 FNYEAQ. V lost 1 base and J lost 3, with 7 bases in between. There are 13 residues in the CDR3. The CDR3 region is CASSLDVNYEQYF. CDR3 in DNA: TGTGCCAGCAGCTTAGACGTCAACTACGAGCAGTACTTC.

A few counts support this clonotype. The chain combines TRBV4-2 with TRBJ1-4; 7 nucleotides align to TRBD1. J gave up 4 bases and V 1 base, and 6 bases lay outside the gene matches. CDR1 and CDR2 (germline): LGHNA, YNFKEQ. The CDR3 has 16 amino acids. CDR3 sequence: CASSQATTGLNEKLFF. For the CDR3, the DNA is TGTGCCAGCAGCCAAGCTACGACAGGGCTTAATGAAAAACTGTTTTTT.

This clonotype occurred many times. The chain couples TRBV7-8 to TRBJ2-1, with 7 nucleotides matching TRBD2. The V segment lost 7 bases and the J segment 2 bases; nucleotides outside the gene matches: 14. The CDR3 contains 17 residues. CDR1 is SGHVS and CDR2 is FQNEAQ in the germline V gene. CDR3 loop: CASILTPGGSAYNEQFF. The CDR3 nucleotides are TGTGCCAGCATCCTTACGCCCGGGGGGAGCGCCTACAATGAGCAGTTCTTC. Full variable domain (outside the CDR3, taken from reference TRBV7-8 and TRBJ2-1): GAGVSQSPRYKVAKRGQDVALRCDPISGHVSLFWYQQALGQGPEFLTYFQNEAQLDKSGLPSDRFFAERPEGSVSTLKIQRTQQEDSAVYLCASILTPGGSAYNEQFFGPGTRLTVL.

The V and J genes are TRBV4-1 and TRBJ2-1; maybe TRBD2 (5 bases). CDR3 length equals 15 residues. Trimming removed 4 bases from V and 3 bases from J, with 13 bases in between. CDR1 is MGHRA, CDR2 YSYEKL, per germline. CDR3 residues: CASSLSTGDYNEQFF. The CDR3 DNA reads TGCGCCAGCAGCCTAAGCACCGGGGACTACAATGAGCAGTTCTTC.

This clonotype was seen a single time. The chain has TRBV9 and TRBJ1-3, with a tentative D call TRBD1 (6 bases). Trimming cost V 1 base and J 0 bases, with 14 bases left between them. Germline CDR1 SGDLS, CDR2 YYNGEE. The CDR3 loop spans 17 amino acids. The CDR3 reads CASSVTGQPISGNTIYF. In DNA, the CDR3 is TGTGCCAGCAGCGTAACCGGACAGCCTATCTCTGGAAACACCATATATTTT.

This clonotype appeared a single time. V gene TRBV24-1 combines with J gene TRBJ2-5, with 8 positions matching TRBD1. Per germline, CDR1 KGHDR and CDR2 SFDVKD. The CDR3 is made up of 15 amino acids. V lost 3 bases to trimming and J lost 4 bases; unmatched junction nucleotides: 6. This chain's CDR3 is CATSDSGDRPETQYF. For the CDR3, the DNA is TGTGCCACCAGTGATAGTGGGGACAGGCCAGAGACCCAGTACTTC.

The chain carries TRBV6-5 and TRBJ1-4, with TRBD1 as a possible D gene (5 bases). Germline V gene sequence: CDR1 MNHEY, CDR2 SVGAGI. The CDR3 runs to 14 residues. Trimming stripped 7 bases from V and 8 bases from J, with 17 bases between. CDR3 DNA: TGTGCCAGCAAAGGGGCCCTCTCGGGAGAAAAACTGTTTTTT. Translated, it gives CASKGALSGEKLFF.

V is TRBV14 and J is TRBJ2-1, with 11 bases matching TRBD2. The CDR3 loop spans 19 amino acids. Germline assignment: CDR1 SGHDN and CDR2 FVKESK. Losses at the gene ends were 0 bases for V and 4 bases for J; bases not matched to a gene: 11. CDR3 in DNA: TGTGCCAGCAGCCAAGAGGCTGGCCTAGCGGGGGGCTCGTACAATGAGCAGTTCTTC. Its translation is CASSQEAGLAGGSYNEQFF.

The chain has TRBV11-2 and TRBJ2-1, with 9 bases lining up with TRBD2. Looked up from germline, CDR1 is SGHAT and CDR2 is FQNNGV. With V trimmed by 4 bases and J by 5 bases, 3 bases remained unmatched. The CDR3 consists of 14 residues. As DNA, the CDR3 is TGTGCCAGCAGCTCGCTAGCGGGACACAATGAGCAGTTCTTC. Its protein product is CASSSLAGHNEQFF.

The chain combines TRBV18 with TRBJ2-1, with TRBD2 matching 7 bases. CDR3 length: 17 amino acids. J gave up 0 bases and V 0 bases, and 5 bases lay outside the gene matches. CDR1 is KGHSH, CDR2 LQKENI, per germline. CDR3 loop: CASSPPGSGGSYNEQFF. The DNA for the CDR3 is TGTGCCAGCTCACCACCGGGTTCGGGGGGCTCCTACAATGAGCAGTTCTTC.

This chain uses TRBV7-6 with TRBJ2-1; the D is unclear. Trimming cost V 11 bases and J 0 bases, with 17 bases left between them. This CDR3 has 15 amino acids. In germline, CDR1 is SGHVS, CDR2 FNYEAQ. Here the CDR3 reads CARSALPSSYNEQFF. The CDR3 region has the DNA TGTGCCCGCTCGGCACTTCCGAGCTCCTACAATGAGCAGTTCTTC.